The 21 T cell receptor beta chains reported below all come from one sample, sequenced in a study of molecular identifiers for immune sequencing clone quantification. Each CDR3 protein is one row after TCRdb ran MiXCR on the PCR reads. The sample includes around 480,000 distinct CDR3 sequences, around 23% of them seen just once. The specimen was naive CD8+ T cells from blood, with Jurkat cell RNA spiked in. Subset of the sample: FACS-sorted CD8+CD4-CCR7+CD45RA+ naive T cells. Source of these receptors: a human donor in good health. Some libraries in this study had Jurkat cell RNA spiked in.

The chain joins TRBV7-2 to TRBJ2-7; D is perhaps TRBD1 (6 bases). With 8 bases removed from V and 1 base from J, the gap between germline ends came to 12 bases. This CDR3 has 13 residues. Germline CDR1 and CDR2: SGHTA and FQGNSA. This CDR3 reads CASGPGASYEQYF. The CDR3 DNA is TGTGCCAGCGGCCCAGGGGCTTCCTACGAGCAGTACTTC.

V is TRBV9 and J is TRBJ2-7, with 9 bases fitting TRBD1. The V gene's germline CDR1 is SGDLS and CDR2 YYNGEE. V dropped 4 bases and J dropped 6; count of bases not matched to a gene: 8. The CDR3 loop spans 14 amino acids. CDR3 in DNA: TGTGCCAGCAGCTTAGGGGACAGGGTCTTCGAGCAGTACTTC. Translating it yields CASSLGDRVFEQYF.

This clonotype was counted at least ten times. The rearrangement uses TRBV7-9 and TRBJ2-7; 8 nucleotides align to TRBD1. The CDR3 has 12 amino acids. The V and J ends lost 7 bases and 3 bases, in that order; junction bases with no gene match: 2. Germline V gives CDR1 SEHNR, CDR2 FQNEAQ (reference sequence). In DNA form, the CDR3 reads TGTGCCAGCACGGACAGGGACTACGAGCAGTACTTC. Amino acid sequence: CASTDRDYEQYF. The whole variable domain, filled in from reference TRBV7-9 and TRBJ2-7, reads DTGVSQNPRHKITKRGQNVTFRCDPISEHNRLYWYRQTLGQGPEFLTYFQNEAQLEKSRLLSDRFSAERPKGSFSTLEIQRTEQGDSAMYLCASTDRDYEQYFGPGTRLTVT.

This chain uses TRBV6-5 with TRBJ1-3; no clear D. The CDR3 is 15 amino acids. Trimming stripped 11 bases from V and 11 bases from J, with 28 bases between. Germline loops: CDR1 MNHEY, CDR2 SVGAGI. The CDR3 nucleotides are TGTGCCCGCCGGGCCGCCCGGAGCTCTGGAACCCCCATATATTTT. Amino acid sequence: CARRAARSSGTPIYF.

The rearrangement links TRBV5-6 to TRBJ2-7, with D tentatively TRBD2 (6 bases). The CDR3 has 16 amino acids. Germline assignment: CDR1 SGHDT and CDR2 YYEEEE. Trimming cost V 4 bases and J 1 base, with 18 bases left between them. The CDR3 nucleotides are TGTGCCAGCAGCCCTGCTGGGGAGGAGATTTCCTACGAGCAGTACTTC. Translated: CASSPAGEEISYEQYF.

This clonotype was found a few times. This chain links TRBV9 with TRBJ1-3; a weak D match, TRBD1 (6 bases). The CDR3 is 14 amino acids. The V gene lost 4 bases and the J gene lost 4 bases, with 12 bases spanning the gap. CDR1 SGDLS and CDR2 YYNGEE come from the germline V gene. This chain's CDR3 is CASSSYRDGNTIYF. The CDR3 bases are TGTGCCAGCAGCTCTTACAGGGACGGAAACACCATATATTTT. Full variable domain (rest looked up from reference TRBV9 and TRBJ1-3): DSGVTQTPKHLITATGQRVTLRCSPRSGDLSVYWYQQSLDQGLQFLIQYYNGEERAKGNILERFSAQQFPDLHSELNLSSLELGDSALYFCASSSYRDGNTIYFGEGSWLTVV.

The V and J genes are TRBV19 and TRBJ2-7; 9 positions match TRBD1. CDR3 length equals 15 residues. J gave up 5 bases and V 3 bases, and 8 bases lay outside the gene matches. Germline V gene data show CDR1 as LNHDA and CDR2 as SQIVND (reference sequence). In DNA, the CDR3 is TGTGCCAGTAGTATTGATGGGACAGGGTTCAACGAGCAGTACTTC. This encodes CASSIDGTGFNEQYF.

V usage is TRBV13 and J usage is TRBJ2-3; D uncertain. Trimming removed 5 bases at V and 2 bases at J, with 14 bases between. This CDR3 is built from 15 residues. Germline values: CDR1 PRHDT, CDR2 FYEKMQ (reference sequence). CDR3 sequence reads: CASSQTRANTDTQYF. CDR3 coding DNA: TGTGCCAGCAGCCAAACCCGGGCCAACACAGATACGCAGTATTTT.

This clonotype turned up a few times. A much larger clone is a single base away; this may be a read error. The chain employs TRBV7-2 and TRBJ2-3, with D unclear. There are 13 residues in the CDR3. Germline V gene sequence: CDR1 SGHTA, CDR2 FQGNSA. CDR3 nucleotide sequence: TGTGCCGGCAGCTCGCCGTTATTGGATACGCAGTATTTT. Protein product: CAGSSPLLDTQYF.

Points on this clonotype: This may arise from a read error, as a much more abundant clone is one base away. The J gene is TRBJ2-3, the V gene TRBV9; D might be TRBD1 (6 bases). CDR1 is SGDLS and CDR2 is YYNGEE in the germline V gene. The CDR3 totals 13 residues. The CDR3 here is CACSVRTADTQYF. The CDR3 bases are TGTGCCTGCAGCGTGAGGACAGCTGATACGCAGTATTTT.

Note on this clonotype: Because it lacks the conserved phenylalanine or tryptophan at the end, this CDR3 is likely a read error. The CDR3 sequence is CASSSSTNNEQFL. The DNA for the CDR3 is TGTGCCAGCAGCTCCTCTACGAACAATGAGCAGTTCCTC. V and J are TRBV7-9 and TRBJ2-1; unclear D gene. The ends were cut back, 4 bases at V and 5 bases at J, with 9 bases in the middle. The V gene's germline CDR1 is SEHNR and CDR2 FQNEAQ (reference sequence). The CDR3 consists of 13 residues.

This clonotype has a single count. The CDR3 carries no conserved terminal phenylalanine or tryptophan, so it likely arises from a read error. V and J are TRBV4-3 and TRBJ2-5; D is perhaps TRBD1 (5 bases). Germline CDR1 reads LGHNA; CDR2 reads YSLEER. The CDR3 runs to 14 residues. Trimming shortened V by 1 base and J by 4 bases, and 10 bases separated the two germline ends. CDR3 region: CASSQGQMVETQYL. The CDR3 coding sequence is TGCGCCAGCAGCCAAGGACAGATGGTAGAGACCCAGTACCTC.

At least ten counts were recorded for this clonotype. The genes are TRBV29-1 and TRBJ2-7; D ambiguous. The CDR3 runs 15 residues. The V and J ends lost 6 bases and 0 bases respectively, with 18 bases between them. CDR1 SQVTM and CDR2 ANQGSEA come from the germline V gene. The CDR3 region has the DNA TGCAGCGTCACGGCTCCGCAGAGCAGCTCCTACGAGCAGTACTTC. This codes for CSVTAPQSSSYEQYF.

The rearrangement uses TRBV6-1 and TRBJ2-7; D is unclear. The CDR3 spans 18 residues. The germline V and J ends were trimmed by 7 bases and 0 bases, with 25 bases remaining between them. Per germline, CDR1 MNHNS and CDR2 SASEGT. The CDR3 reads CASNSGAPANPNSYEQYF. CDR3 DNA: TGTGCCAGCAATTCAGGAGCACCAGCTAATCCTAACTCCTACGAGCAGTACTTC.

The count of this clonotype is one. The rearrangement links TRBV19 to TRBJ2-5, with 7 nucleotides matching TRBD2. The CDR3 is made up of 15 amino acids. V shed 3 bases and J 7 bases; nucleotides not matched to a gene: 11. Germline CDR1 is LNHDA and CDR2 is SQIVND (reference sequence). CDR3 region: CASSMWTRGPTTQYF. As DNA, the CDR3 is TGTGCCAGTAGTATGTGGACTAGAGGGCCAACGACCCAGTACTTC.

This clonotype was seen at least ten times. The chain has TRBV7-2 and TRBJ2-3; 10 bases fit TRBD1. V shed 5 bases and J 4 bases; nucleotides not matched to a gene: 15. The CDR3 spans 18 residues. CDR1 SGHTA and CDR2 FQGNSA come from the germline V gene. Here the CDR3 DNA reads TGTGCCAGCAGCAACCCAATATTCGGACAGGGGGTAGCAGATACGCAGTATTTT. Translation: CASSNPIFGQGVADTQYF.

This clonotype was counted only a few times. Here the CDR3 DNA reads TGTGCCAGCAGTTTGAACAGCTACACTGAAGCTTTCTTT. Translation gives CASSLNSYTEAFF. The V and J genes are TRBV27 and TRBJ1-1; D is unclear. This CDR3 has 13 residues. V was trimmed by 3 bases and J by 3 bases, leaving 8 bases between them. The germline gives CDR1 MNHEY, CDR2 SMNVEV (reference sequence).

V is TRBV27 and J is TRBJ2-5; 8 bases match TRBD1. Germline V gene sequence: CDR1 MNHEY, CDR2 SMNVEV (reference sequence). The V and J ends lost 5 bases and 4 bases, in that order; junction bases with no gene match: 12. The CDR3 runs 16 residues. CDR3 region: CASSALSPQGAETQYF. The CDR3 DNA sequence: TGTGCCAGCAGTGCGTTATCTCCCCAGGGGGCAGAGACCCAGTACTTC.

The chain recombines TRBV27 with TRBJ2-7; D remains ambiguous. V lost 6 bases, J lost 3 bases, and 18 bases lay in between. CDR1 is MNHEY and CDR2 is SMNVEV in the germline V gene (reference sequence). The CDR3 has 15 amino acids. CDR3 coding DNA: TGTGCCAGCAGACCTGTAGGAACTCCGATCTACGAGCAGTACTTC. This sequence encodes CASRPVGTPIYEQYF.

The J gene is TRBJ1-2, the V gene TRBV12-3 or TRBV12-4; no firm D call. The CDR3 runs to 15 residues. Trimming took 0 bases from V and 6 from J, leaving 14 bases between them. CDR3 amino acids: CASSLASHLLHGYTF. The CDR3 DNA sequence: TGTGCCAGCAGTTTAGCCAGCCACCTGCTCCATGGCTACACCTTC.

Only a few counts were recorded for this clonotype. The chain employs TRBV7-6 and TRBJ2-1; D not resolved. The germline CDR1 and CDR2 sequences are SGHVS and FNYEAQ. The V and J ends lost 7 bases and 3 bases respectively, with 19 bases between them. CDR3 length: 16 amino acids. For the CDR3, the DNA is TGTGCCAGCACCCCACTCGGGCAGGACCTCTACAATGAGCAGTTCTTC. Translation gives CASTPLGQDLYNEQFF.